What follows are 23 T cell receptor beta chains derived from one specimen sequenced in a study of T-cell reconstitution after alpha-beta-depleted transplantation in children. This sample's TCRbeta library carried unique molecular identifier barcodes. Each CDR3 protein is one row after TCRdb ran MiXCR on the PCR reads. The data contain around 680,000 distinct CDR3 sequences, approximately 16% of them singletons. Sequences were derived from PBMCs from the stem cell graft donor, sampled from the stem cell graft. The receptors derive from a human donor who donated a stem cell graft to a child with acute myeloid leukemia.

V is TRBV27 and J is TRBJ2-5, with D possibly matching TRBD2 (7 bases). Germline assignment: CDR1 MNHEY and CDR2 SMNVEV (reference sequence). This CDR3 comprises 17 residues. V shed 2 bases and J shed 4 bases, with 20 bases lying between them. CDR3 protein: CASSLGGGRDFVETQYF. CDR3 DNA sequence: TGTGCCAGCAGTTTAGGGGGGGGGCGTGATTTCGTAGAGACCCAGTACTTC.

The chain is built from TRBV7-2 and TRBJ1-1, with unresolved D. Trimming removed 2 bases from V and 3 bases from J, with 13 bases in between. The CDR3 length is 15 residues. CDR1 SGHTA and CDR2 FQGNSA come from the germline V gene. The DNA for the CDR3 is TGTGCCAGCAGCTTATCCCGGACTATCTACACTGAAGCTTTCTTT. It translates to CASSLSRTIYTEAFF.

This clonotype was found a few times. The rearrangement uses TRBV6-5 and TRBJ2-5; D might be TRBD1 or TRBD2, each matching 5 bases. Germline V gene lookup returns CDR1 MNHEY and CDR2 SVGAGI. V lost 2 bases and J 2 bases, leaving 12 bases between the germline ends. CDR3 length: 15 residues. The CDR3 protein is CASSYGGQSQETQYF. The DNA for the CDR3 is TGTGCCAGCAGTTACGGGGGTCAGTCTCAAGAGACCCAGTACTTC.

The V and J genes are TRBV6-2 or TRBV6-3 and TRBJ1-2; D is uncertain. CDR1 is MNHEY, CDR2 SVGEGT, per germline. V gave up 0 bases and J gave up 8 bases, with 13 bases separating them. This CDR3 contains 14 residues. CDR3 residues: CASSYSAISWGYTF. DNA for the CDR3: TGTGCCAGCAGTTACTCCGCGATCAGTTGGGGCTACACCTTC.

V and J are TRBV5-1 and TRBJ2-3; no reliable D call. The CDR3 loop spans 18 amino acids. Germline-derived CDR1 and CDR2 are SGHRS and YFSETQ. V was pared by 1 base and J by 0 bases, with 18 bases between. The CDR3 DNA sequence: TGCGCCAGCAGCTTGTGGCAGAACCTGGTCGGGAGCACAGATACGCAGTATTTT. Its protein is CASSLWQNLVGSTDTQYF. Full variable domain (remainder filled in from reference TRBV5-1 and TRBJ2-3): KAGVTQTPRYLIKTRGQQVTLSCSPISGHRSVSWYQQTPGQGLQFLFEYFSETQRNKGNFPGRFSGRQFSNSRSEMNVSTLELGDSALYLCASSLWQNLVGSTDTQYFGPGTRLTVL.

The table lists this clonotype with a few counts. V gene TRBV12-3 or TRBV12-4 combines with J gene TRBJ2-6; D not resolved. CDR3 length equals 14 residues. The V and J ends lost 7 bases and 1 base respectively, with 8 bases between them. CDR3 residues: CASTHLSGANVLTF. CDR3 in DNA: TGTGCCAGCACCCACCTATCTGGGGCCAACGTCCTGACTTTC.

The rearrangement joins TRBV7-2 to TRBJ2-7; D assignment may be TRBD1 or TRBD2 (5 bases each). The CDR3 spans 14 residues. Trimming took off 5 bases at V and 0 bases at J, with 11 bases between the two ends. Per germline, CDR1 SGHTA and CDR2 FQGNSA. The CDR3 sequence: CASSTGGGSYEQYF. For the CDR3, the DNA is TGTGCCAGCAGCACTGGTGGGGGCTCCTACGAGCAGTACTTC. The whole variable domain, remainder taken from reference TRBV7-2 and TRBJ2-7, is GAGVSQSPSNKVTEKGKDVELRCDPISGHTALYWYRQSLGQGLEFLIYFQGNSAPDKSGLPSDRFSAERTGGSVSTLTIQRTQQEDSAVYLCASSTGGGSYEQYFGPGTRLTVT.

In nucleotides, the CDR3 is TGTGCCAGCAGCGAGGACAGATTCTATGGCTACACCTTC. Encoded protein: CASSEDRFYGYTF. The gene calls are TRBV7-3 and TRBJ1-2; D is possibly TRBD1 (6 bases). Trimming removed 5 bases at V and 4 bases at J, with 11 bases between. CDR1 is SGHTA and CDR2 is FQGTGA in the germline V gene. This CDR3 has 13 amino acids. The full variable domain, with the rest looked up from reference TRBV7-3 and TRBJ1-2, is GAGVSQTPSNKVTEKGKYVELRCDPISGHTALYWYRQSLGQGPEFLIYFQGTGAADDSGLPNDRFFAVRPEGSVSTLKIQRTERGDSAVYLCASSEDRFYGYTFGSGTRLTVV.

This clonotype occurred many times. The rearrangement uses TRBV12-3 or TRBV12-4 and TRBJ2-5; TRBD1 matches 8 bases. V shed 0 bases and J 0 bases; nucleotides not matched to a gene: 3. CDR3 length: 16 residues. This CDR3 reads CASSLAGTGYQETQYF. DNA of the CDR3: TGTGCCAGCAGTTTAGCCGGGACAGGATACCAAGAGACCCAGTACTTC.

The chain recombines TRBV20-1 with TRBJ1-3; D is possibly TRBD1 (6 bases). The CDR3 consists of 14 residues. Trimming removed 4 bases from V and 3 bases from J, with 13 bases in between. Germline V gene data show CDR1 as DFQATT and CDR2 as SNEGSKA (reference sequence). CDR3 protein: CSANRGVSGNTIYF. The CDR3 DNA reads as TGCAGTGCTAATAGGGGGGTCAGTGGAAACACCATATATTTT.

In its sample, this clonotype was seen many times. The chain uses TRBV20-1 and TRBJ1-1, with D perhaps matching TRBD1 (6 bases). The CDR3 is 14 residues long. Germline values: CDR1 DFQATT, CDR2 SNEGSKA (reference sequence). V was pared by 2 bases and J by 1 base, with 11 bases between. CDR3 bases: TGCAGTGCTAGAAACCTACAGGGGAACACTGAAGCTTTCTTT. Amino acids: CSARNLQGNTEAFF.

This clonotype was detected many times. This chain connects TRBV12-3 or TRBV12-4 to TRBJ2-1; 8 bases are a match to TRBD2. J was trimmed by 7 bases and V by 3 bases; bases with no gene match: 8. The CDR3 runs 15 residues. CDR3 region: CASSFRGLVRNEQFF. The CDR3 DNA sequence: TGTGCCAGCAGTTTTAGGGGACTAGTTAGGAATGAGCAGTTCTTC.

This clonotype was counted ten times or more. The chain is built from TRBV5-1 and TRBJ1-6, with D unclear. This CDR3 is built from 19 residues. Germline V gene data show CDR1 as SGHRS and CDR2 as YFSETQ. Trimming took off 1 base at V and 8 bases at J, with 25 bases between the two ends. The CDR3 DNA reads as TGCGCCAGCAGCTTGAAAGGGAGTCACACCGTCTTAAGGGATTCACCCCTCCACTTT. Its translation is CASSLKGSHTVLRDSPLHF.

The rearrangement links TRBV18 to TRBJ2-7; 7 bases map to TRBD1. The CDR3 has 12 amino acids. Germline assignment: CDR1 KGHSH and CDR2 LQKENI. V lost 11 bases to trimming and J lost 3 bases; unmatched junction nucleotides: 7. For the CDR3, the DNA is TGTGCCGGTGGGACAGCGAGCTACGAGCAGTACTTC. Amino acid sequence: CAGGTASYEQYF.

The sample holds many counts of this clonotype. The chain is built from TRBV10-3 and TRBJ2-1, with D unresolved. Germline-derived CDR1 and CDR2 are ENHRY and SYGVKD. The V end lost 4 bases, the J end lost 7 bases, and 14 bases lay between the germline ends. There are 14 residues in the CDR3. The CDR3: CAISGVNRGNEQFF. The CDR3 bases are TGTGCCATCAGTGGGGTGAACCGAGGTAATGAGCAGTTCTTC.

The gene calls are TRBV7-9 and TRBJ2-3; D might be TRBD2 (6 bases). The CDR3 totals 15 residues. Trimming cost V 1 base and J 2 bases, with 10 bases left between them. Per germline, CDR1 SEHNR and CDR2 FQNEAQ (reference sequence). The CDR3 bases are TGTGCCAGCAGCTTAGGGGACTCCTTCACAGATACGCAGTATTTT. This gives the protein CASSLGDSFTDTQYF.

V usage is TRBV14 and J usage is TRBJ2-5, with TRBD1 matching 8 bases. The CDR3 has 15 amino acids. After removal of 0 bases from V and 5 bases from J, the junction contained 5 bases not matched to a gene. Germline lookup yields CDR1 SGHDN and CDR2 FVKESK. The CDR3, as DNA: TGTGCCAGCAGCCAAGATCTCAGGGGGCCGGAGACCCAGTACTTC. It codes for CASSQDLRGPETQYF.

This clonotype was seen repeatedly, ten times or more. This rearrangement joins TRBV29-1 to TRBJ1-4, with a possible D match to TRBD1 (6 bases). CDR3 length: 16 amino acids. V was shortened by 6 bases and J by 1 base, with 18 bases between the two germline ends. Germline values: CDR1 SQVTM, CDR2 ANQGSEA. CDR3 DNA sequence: TGCAGCGTCCTCGGGCAGCGAGGGGGAACTAATGAAAAACTGTTTTTT. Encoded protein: CSVLGQRGGTNEKLFF.

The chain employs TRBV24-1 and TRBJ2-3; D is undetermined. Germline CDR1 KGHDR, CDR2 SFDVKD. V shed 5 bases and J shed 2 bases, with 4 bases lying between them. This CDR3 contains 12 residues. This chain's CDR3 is CATSAYTDTQYF. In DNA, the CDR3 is TGTGCCACCAGTGCCTACACAGATACGCAGTATTTT.

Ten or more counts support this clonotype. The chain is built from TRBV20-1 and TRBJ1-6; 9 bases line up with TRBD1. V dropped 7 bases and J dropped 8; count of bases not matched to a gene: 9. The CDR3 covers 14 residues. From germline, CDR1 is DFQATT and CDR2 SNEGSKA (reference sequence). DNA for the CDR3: TGCAGTGTCGGGACAGGGCGTAGGGATTCACCCCTCCACTTT. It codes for CSVGTGRRDSPLHF.

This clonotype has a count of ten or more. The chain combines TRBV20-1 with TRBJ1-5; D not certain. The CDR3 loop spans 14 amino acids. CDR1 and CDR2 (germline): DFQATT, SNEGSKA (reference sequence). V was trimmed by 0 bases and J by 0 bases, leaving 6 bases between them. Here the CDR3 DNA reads TGCAGTGCTAGAGACCAGGTTAGCAATCAGCCCCAGCATTTT. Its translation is CSARDQVSNQPQHF.

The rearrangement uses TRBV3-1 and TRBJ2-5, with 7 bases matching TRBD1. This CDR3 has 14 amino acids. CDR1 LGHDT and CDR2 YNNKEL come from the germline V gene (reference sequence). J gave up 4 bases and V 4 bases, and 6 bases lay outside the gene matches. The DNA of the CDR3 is TGTGCCAGCAGCCCACAGGGGTTTGGAGAGACCCAGTACTTC. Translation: CASSPQGFGETQYF.

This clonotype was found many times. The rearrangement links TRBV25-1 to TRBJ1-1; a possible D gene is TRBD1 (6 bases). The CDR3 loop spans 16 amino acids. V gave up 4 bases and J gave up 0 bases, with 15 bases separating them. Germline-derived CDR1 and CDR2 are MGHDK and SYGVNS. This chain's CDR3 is CASSGLGGDMNTEAFF. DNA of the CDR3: TGTGCCAGCAGTGGCCTCGGGGGCGACATGAACACTGAAGCTTTCTTT.